This T cell receptor (beta chain) originates from a study of control samples from healthy donors and cancer patients. Using immunoSEQ multiplex PCR, the repertoire was profiled, and TCRdb retains in-frame clones only, with some absent. Here the sample spans 100,000 to 150,000 clones, approximately 90% being singletons. Sequenced material: blood. The receptor comes from a woman aged 45-65 years in good health.

The CDR3 protein is CASSYGATNEKLFF. The CDR3 DNA reads TGTGCCAGCAGTTACGGTGCAACTAATGAAAAACTGTTTTTT. The chain links TRBV2 to TRBJ1-4, with D hard to call. V lost 5 bases to trimming and J lost 0 bases, with 7 bases between them. CDR1 and CDR2 (germline): SNHLY, FYNNEI. The CDR3 length is 14 residues.